The entry that follows covers one T cell receptor (beta chain) sequence. Its cognate antigen is unknown. The data derive from a study of T cells in Graves' hyperthyroidism and ophthalmopathy. General study points: Separation of ophthalmopathy from stable hyperthyroidism was achieved by a 13 V-J model.

Amplified TCR beta CDR3 regions came from RNA transcripts. Primed by the HTBI set, a first-round RT-PCR was run on the TCR CDR3. TCRdb recomputed calls from the multiplex PCR reads with MiXCR, one row per CDR3 protein. In the table there are more than 450,000 distinct CDR3 sequences, 20% of which are singletons. The CDR3 length is 17 residues. With 3 bases removed from V and 4 bases from J, the gap between germline ends came to 21 bases. Germline CDR1 reads SGHAT; CDR2 reads FQNNGV. Ophthalmopathy patients all had a Clinical Activity Score of at least 3, a NOSPECS grade of at least 4 and disease under 3 months old. Lactation, pregnancy, other autoimmune disease or uncontrolled infection led to exclusion of patients. The PBMCs were taken from over 9.5 ml of fresh peripheral blood.

J is TRBJ2-5 and V is TRBV11-2; D uncertain. Sequencing was carried out using blood. The TCR comes from a man aged 40-50 years with Graves' ophthalmopathy. The DNA for the CDR3 is TGTGCCAGCAGCTTTAGGGTGAGAGGCCGCACGGGAGAGACCCAGTACTTC. Protein product: CASSFRVRGRTGETQYF.